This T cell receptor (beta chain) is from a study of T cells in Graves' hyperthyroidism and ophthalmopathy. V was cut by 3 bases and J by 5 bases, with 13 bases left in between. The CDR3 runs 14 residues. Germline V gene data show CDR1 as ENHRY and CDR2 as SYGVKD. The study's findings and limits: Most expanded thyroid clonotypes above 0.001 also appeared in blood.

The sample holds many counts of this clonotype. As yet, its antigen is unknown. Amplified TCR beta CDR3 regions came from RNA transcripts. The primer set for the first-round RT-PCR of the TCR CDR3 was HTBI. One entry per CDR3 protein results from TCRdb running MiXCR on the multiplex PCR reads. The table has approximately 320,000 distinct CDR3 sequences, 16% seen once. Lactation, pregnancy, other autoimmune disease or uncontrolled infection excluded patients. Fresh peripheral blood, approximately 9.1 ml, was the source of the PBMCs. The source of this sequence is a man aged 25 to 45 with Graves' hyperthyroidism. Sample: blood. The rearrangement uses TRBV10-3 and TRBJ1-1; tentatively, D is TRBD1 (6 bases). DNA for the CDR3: TGTGCCATCAGTGAAGGGGGGGCGAGGACTGAAGCTTTCTTT. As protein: CAISEGGARTEAFF.